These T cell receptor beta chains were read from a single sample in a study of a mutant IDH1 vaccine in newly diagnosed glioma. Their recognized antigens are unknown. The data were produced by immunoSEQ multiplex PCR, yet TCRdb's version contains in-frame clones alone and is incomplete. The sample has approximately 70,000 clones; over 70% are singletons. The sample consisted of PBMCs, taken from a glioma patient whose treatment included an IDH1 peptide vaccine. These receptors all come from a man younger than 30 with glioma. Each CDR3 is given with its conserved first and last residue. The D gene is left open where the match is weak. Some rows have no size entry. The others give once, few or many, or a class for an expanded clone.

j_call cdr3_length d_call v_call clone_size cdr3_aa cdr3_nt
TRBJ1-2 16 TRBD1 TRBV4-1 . CASSQAGTGSNYGYTF TGCGCCAGCAGCCAAGCCGGGACAGGGTCTAACTATGGCTACACCTTC
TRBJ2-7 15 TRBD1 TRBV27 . CASSSGQGGLNEQYF TGTGCCAGCAGTTCCGGACAGGGCGGATTGAACGAGCAGTACTTC
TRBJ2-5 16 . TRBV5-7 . CASSCKNREQEETQYF TGTGCCAGCAGCTGCAAAAACAGGGAACAGGAGGAGACCCAGTACTTC
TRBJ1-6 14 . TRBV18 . CASSTDLSRSPLHF TGTGCCAGCTCAACGGACCTATCGCGGTCACCCCTCCACTTT
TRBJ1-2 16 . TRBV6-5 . CASSYGPGESVDGYTF TGTGCCAGCAGTTACGGTCCGGGTGAGTCGGTAGATGGCTACACCTTC
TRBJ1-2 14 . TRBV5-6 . CASRRSGGGYGYTF TGTGCCAGCAGAAGGTCGGGCGGGGGTTATGGCTACACCTTC
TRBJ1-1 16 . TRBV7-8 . CASSLVYVRVSTEAFF TGTGCCAGCAGCTTAGTTTATGTGAGGGTATCCACTGAAGCTTTCTTT
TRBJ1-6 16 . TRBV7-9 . CASSSHTRGYNSPLHF TGTGCCAGCAGCTCCCATACTAGGGGTTATAATTCACCCCTCCACTTT
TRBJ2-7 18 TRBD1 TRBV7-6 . CASSSRGPGTGGYYEQYF TGTGCCAGCAGCTCGCGAGGGCCCGGGACAGGGGGCTACTACGAGCAGTACTTC
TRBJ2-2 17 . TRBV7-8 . CASSLAPKRVNTGELFF TGTGCCAGCAGCTTAGCGCCGAAAAGGGTAAACACCGGGGAGCTGTTTTTT
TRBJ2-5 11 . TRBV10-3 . CAIRGEKTQYF TGTGCCATCAGGGGAGAAAAGACCCAGTACTTC
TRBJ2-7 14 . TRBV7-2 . CASSFIEGAYEQYF TGTGCCAGCAGCTTCATCGAAGGAGCCTACGAGCAGTACTTC
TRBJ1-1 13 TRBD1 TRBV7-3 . CASSLDRGTEAFF TGTGCCAGCAGCCTCGACAGGGGCACTGAAGCTTTCTTT
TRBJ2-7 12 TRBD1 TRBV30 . CAWSRQGLEQYF TGTGCCTGGAGTCGACAGGGTCTCGAGCAGTACTTC
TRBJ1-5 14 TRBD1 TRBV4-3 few CASSQRTGAQPQHF TGCGCCAGCAGCCAAAGGACAGGGGCACAGCCCCAGCATTTT
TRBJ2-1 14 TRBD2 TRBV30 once CAWSLAGARYEQFF TGTGCCTGGAGTCTAGCGGGAGCTCGGTATGAGCAGTTCTTC
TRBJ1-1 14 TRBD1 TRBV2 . CASSDVRGRTEAFF TGTGCCAGCAGTGACGTCAGGGGGAGGACTGAAGCTTTCTTT